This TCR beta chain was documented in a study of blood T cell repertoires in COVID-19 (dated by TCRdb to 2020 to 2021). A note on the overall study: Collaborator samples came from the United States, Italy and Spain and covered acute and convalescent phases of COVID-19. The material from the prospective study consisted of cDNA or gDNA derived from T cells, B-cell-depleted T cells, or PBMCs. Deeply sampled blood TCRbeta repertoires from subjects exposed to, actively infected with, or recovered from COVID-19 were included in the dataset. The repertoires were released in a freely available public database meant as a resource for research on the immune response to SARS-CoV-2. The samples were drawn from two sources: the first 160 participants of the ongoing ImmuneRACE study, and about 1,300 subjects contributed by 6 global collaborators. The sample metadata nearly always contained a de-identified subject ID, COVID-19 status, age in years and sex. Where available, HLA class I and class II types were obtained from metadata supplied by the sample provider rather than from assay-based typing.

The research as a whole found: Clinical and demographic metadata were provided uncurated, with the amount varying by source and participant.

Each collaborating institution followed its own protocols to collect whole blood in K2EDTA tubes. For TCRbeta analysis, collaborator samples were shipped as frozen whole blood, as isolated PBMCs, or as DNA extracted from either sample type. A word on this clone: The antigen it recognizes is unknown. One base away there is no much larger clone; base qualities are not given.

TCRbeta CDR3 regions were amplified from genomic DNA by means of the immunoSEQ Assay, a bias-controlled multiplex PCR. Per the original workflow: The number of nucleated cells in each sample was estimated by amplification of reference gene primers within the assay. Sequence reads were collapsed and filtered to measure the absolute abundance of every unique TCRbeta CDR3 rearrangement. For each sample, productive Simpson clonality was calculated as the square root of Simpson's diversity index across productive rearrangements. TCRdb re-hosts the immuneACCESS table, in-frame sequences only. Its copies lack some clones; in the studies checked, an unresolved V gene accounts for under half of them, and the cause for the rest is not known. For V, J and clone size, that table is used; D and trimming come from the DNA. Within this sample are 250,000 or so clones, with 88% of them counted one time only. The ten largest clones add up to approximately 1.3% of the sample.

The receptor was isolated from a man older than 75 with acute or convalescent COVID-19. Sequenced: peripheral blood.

CDR3 sequence: CASSRGERNTGELFF. Here is the DNA: TGTGCCAGTAGCCGTGGGGAGCGCAACACCGGGGAGCTGTTTTTT. The chain joins TRBV19 to TRBJ2-2, with a tentative D gene TRBD2 over 5 matching bases. The CDR3 measures 15 amino acids from cysteine to phenylalanine. Just the 45-base CDR3 DNA is kept, in frame starting at base 1. Trimming takes 6 bases from V and 2 bases from J, and the germline ends sit 13 bases apart. Via the germline V gene (reference sequence), CDR1 is LNHDA and CDR2 SQIVND.